This T cell receptor (beta chain) was sequenced for a study of T cell responses to AZD1222 COVID-19 vaccine. Study-level background: Second doses that came at about 4 or about 12 weeks were put together. Study-wide results and caveats: Donors were mostly white British, more females; clonal diversity possibly underestimated. Spike-specific TCRs gained breadth and depth after people received two AZD1222 doses. Distributed over spike, vaccine-associated CD4 TCRs predominated at 160-218 and 743-854.

About this clone: Its matching antigen is unknown.

Libraries were prepared by immunoSEQ multiplex PCR; TCRdb keeps only in-frame clonotypes and omits some of them. The top ten clones hold about a sixth of a sample with around 100,000 clones, roughly 83% of them seen once. The junction had 4 bases not matched to a gene; V was cut back by 5 bases and J by 1 base. Germline V gives CDR1 MNHNS, CDR2 SASEGT. CDR3 length: 15 residues. Specimen: peripheral blood, collected on day 0 of AZD1222 vaccination. The V and J genes are TRBV6-1 and TRBJ2-7, with 11 bases matching TRBD2. This TCR was recovered from an adult in good health. The CDR3 DNA sequence: TGTGCCAGCAGTCAACCTAGCGGGGGGTCCTACGAGCAGTACTTC. This encodes CASSQPSGGSYEQYF.